The text below deals with one T cell receptor beta chain. The source of the sample is a study of blood T cell repertoires in COVID-19. This table comes from immunoSEQ multiplex PCR, and its TCRdb copy is limited to in-frame clones, with some not included. Among 200,000 to 300,000 clones listed, roughly 85% were seen once. V shed 0 bases and J 4 bases; nucleotides not matched to a gene: 4. The CDR3 loop spans 15 amino acids. CDR1 is LGHDT, CDR2 YNNKEL, per germline (reference sequence). The chain links TRBV3-1 (or the pseudogene TRBV3-2) to TRBJ2-5, with TRBD2 matching over 8 bases. Sequences were obtained from PBMCs or T cells enriched from blood (not recorded which). The TCR sequence derives from a woman aged 40 to 49 who had been exposed to COVID-19. This chain's CDR3 is CASSQDTSGIETQYF. The CDR3 DNA is TGTGCCAGCAGCCAAGATACTAGCGGAATAGAGACCCAGTACTTC.